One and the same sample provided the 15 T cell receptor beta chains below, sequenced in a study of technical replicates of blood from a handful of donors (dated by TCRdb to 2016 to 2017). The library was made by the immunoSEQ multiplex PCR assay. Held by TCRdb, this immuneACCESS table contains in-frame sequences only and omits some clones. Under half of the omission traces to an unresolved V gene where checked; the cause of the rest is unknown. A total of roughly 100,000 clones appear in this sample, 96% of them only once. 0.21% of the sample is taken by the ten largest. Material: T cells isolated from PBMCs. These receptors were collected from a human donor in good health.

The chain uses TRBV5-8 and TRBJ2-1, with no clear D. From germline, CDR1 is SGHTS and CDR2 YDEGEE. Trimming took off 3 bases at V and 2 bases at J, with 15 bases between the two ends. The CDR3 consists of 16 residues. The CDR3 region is CASSSPLAFTYNEQFF. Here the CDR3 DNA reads TGTGCCAGCAGCTCCCCCCTGGCATTTACCTACAATGAGCAGTTCTTC.

CDR3 sequence: CASSLYTF. CDR3 nucleotide sequence: TGTGCCAGCAGCCTTTATACCTTC. The chain carries TRBV7-3 and TRBJ1-2; D is unresolved. Germline-derived CDR1 and CDR2 are SGHTA and FQGTGA. This CDR3 contains 8 residues. Trimming removed 5 bases at V and 14 bases at J, with 6 bases between.

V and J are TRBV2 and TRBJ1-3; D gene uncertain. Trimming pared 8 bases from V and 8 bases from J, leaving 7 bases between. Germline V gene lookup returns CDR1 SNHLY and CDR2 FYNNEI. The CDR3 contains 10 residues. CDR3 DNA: TGTGCCAGCGGCGGCCACACCATATATTTT. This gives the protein CASGGHTIYF. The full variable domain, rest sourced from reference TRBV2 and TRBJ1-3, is EPEVTQTPSHQVTQMGQEVILRCVPISNHLYFYWYRQILGQKVEFLVSFYNNEISEKSEIFDDQFSVERPDGSNFTLKIRSTKLEDSAMYFCASGGHTIYFGEGSWLTVV.

CDR3 in amino acids: CASKRQGGNEQYF. Written as DNA, the CDR3 is TGTGCCAGCAAAAGACAGGGCGGCAACGAGCAGTACTTC. The genes are TRBV6-5 and TRBJ2-7, with 7 bases aligning to TRBD1. The CDR3 extends over 13 amino acids. V lost 7 bases, J lost 5 bases, and 8 bases stayed unmatched. Looked up from germline, CDR1 is MNHEY and CDR2 is SVGAGI.

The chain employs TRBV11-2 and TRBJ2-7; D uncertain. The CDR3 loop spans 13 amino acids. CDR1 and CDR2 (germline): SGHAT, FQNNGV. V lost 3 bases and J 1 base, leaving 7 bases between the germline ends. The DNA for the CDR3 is TGTGCCAGCAGCTTGTCAGTTTCCTACGAGCAGTACTTC. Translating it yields CASSLSVSYEQYF.

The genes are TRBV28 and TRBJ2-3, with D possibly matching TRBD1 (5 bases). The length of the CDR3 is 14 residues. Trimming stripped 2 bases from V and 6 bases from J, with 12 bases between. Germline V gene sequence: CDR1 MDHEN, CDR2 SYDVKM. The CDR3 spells CASSLNQGVDTQYF. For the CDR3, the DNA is TGTGCCAGCAGTTTAAATCAGGGTGTCGATACGCAGTATTTT.

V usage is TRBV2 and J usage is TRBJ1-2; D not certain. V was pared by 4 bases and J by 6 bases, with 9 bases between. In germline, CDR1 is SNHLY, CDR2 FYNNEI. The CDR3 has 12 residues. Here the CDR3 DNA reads TGTGCCAGCAGTGTAAGAGGAGATGGCTACACCTTC. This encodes CASSVRGDGYTF.

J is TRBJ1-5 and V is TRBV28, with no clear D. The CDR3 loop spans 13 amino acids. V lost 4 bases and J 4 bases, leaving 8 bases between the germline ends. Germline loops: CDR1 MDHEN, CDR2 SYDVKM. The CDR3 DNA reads TGTGCCAGCAGTTGGACGGGGAATCAGCCCCAGCATTTT. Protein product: CASSWTGNQPQHF.

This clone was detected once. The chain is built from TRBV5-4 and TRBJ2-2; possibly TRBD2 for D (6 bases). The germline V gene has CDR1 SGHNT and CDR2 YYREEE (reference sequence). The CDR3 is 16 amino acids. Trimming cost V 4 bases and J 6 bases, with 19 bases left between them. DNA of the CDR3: TGTGCCAGCAGCCTCTTGAGCGGGCACAACTCCGGGGAGCTGTTTTTT. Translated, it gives CASSLLSGHNSGELFF.

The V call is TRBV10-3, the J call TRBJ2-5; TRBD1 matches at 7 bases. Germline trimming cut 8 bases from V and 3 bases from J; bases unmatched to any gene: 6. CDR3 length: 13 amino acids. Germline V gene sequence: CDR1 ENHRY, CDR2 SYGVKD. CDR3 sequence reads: CAIGAQGEETQYF. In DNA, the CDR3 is TGTGCCATCGGAGCCCAGGGGGAAGAGACCCAGTACTTC.

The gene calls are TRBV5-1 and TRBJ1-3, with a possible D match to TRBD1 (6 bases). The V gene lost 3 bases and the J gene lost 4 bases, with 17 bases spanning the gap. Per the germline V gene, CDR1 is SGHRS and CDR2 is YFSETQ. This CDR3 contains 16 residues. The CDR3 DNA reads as TGCGCCAGCAGCTCACCGGGACAAGGGAAAGGAAACACCATATATTTT. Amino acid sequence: CASSSPGQGKGNTIYF.

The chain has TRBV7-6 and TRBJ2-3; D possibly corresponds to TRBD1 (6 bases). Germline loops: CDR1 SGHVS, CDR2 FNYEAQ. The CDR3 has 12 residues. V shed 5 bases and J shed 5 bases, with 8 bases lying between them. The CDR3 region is CASSPTGDTQYF. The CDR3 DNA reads TGTGCCAGCAGCCCGACAGGAGATACGCAGTATTTT. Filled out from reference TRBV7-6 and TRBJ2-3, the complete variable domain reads GAGVSQSPRYKVTKRGQDVALRCDPISGHVSLYWYRQALGQGPEFLTYFNYEAQQDKSGLPNDRFSAERPEGSISTLTIQRTEQRDSAMYRCASSPTGDTQYFGPGTRLTVL.

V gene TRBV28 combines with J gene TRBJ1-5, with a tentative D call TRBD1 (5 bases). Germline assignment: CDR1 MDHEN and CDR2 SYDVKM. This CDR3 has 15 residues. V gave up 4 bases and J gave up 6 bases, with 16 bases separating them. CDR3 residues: CASSSGHRQGQPQHF. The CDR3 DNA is TGTGCCAGCAGTTCTGGACACCGGCAGGGTCAGCCCCAGCATTTT.

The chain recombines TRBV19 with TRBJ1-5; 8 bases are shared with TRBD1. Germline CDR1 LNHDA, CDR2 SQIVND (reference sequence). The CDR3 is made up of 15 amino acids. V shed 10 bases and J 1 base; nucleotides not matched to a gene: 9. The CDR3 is CATHWTGSSNQPQHF. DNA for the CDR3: TGTGCCACCCATTGGACAGGGTCCAGCAATCAGCCCCAGCATTTT.

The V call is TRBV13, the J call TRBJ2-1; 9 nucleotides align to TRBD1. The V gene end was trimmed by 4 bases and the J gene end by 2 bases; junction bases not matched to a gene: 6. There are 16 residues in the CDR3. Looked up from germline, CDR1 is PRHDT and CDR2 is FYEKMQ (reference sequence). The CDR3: CASSSHGDRAYNEQFF. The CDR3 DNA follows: TGTGCCAGCAGCTCACATGGGGACAGGGCCTACAATGAGCAGTTCTTC.